Listed here is a single T cell receptor (beta chain). This clonotype showed up just a few times. Its target antigen remains unknown. The record has no base qualities; no much larger clone is one base away. Preparation of the library involved 5' RACE. TCRdb shows the sequencer as Illumina HiSeq 2000. A universal primer binding site was introduced by template switching, and a unique molecular identifier was present in the final cDNA, enabling accurate counting of TCR cDNA molecules. First-strand cDNA for TCR alpha and beta chains was synthesized from specific primers in the conserved constant-segment region. To control for contamination, every cDNA library carried two barcodes: a SMART-Mk sample barcode plus Illumina barcodes. TruSeq adapter sequences and Illumina sample barcodes were added in two successive PCR steps. The Illumina HiSeq platform was used with custom primers to sequence TCR alpha and beta cDNA libraries. The authors' analysis ran thus. Unique molecular identifiers were extracted from raw reads with MiGEC, and CDR3 positions were determined with MiXCR. Recombination models were inferred per individual with the repgenHMM and IGoR tools using an EM algorithm. The tcR package in R was used for shared clonotype analysis, with sharing normalized by the product of cloneset sizes. To study raw recombination free of thymic and clonal selection effects, out-of-frame nonproductive sequences were analyzed. In TCRdb, the public reads were trimmed at Q25 with fastp and aligned with MiXCR, with productive beta chains retained. Here each entry gathers all rows of one CDR3 protein and keeps the most common genes and DNA. Here the V and J calls rest on TCRdb's processing, not on the authors' analysis. The sample includes 470,000 or so distinct CDR3 sequences, with roughly 24% observed a single time. The ten largest clonotypes hold 2.9% of the sample.

This sample is part of a study of identical twins (dated by TCRdb to 2016 to 2018). Looking at the study overall: To test whether fetal clonotypes persist, the study used deep sequencing on TCR alpha and beta repertoires from monozygotic twins, unrelated adults of various ages, and cord blood. To rule out contamination, the twin experiments were replicated at different times with different library preparation protocols. Study-wide findings and limitations: Conclusions relied on cross-sectional statistical analysis, since the same donors could not be followed over many years. In monozygotic twins, recombination models systematically underestimated out-of-frame TCR alpha sharing, but the models matched the sharing seen between unrelated individuals. Zero-insertion analyses could be partly confounded by invariant T cells such as MAIT and iNKT, though diverse VJ usage argued against such confounding for most clonotypes. A weaker excess of twin sharing was found in beta out-of-frame sequences because the signal-to-noise ratio was lowered by fewer shared sequences. Compared with coincidental sharing between unrelated individuals, an excess of low generation-probability sequences was observed among out-of-frame TCR alpha sequences shared between twins. Fewer insertions were carried by abundant cord blood beta clonotypes, a similar but weaker trend appeared in young adult naive repertoires, and no such trend appeared in memory repertoires.

Only healthy Caucasian donors were included. The twin cohort comprised three pairs of female monozygotic twins, all aged about 18 to 30 years. Positive isolation kits from Invitrogen were used to isolate the CD4+ and CD8+ T cell populations. The data also belong to a second study, concerning T cells expressing NK-cell markers. That second report states: About eight donors provided sorted CD3+CD56+NKG2C+, CD3+CD56+NKG2C- and CD3+CD56-NKG2C+ T-cell subsets, whose TCR beta-chain repertoires were profiled. Of the eight sequenced donors, seven were found to be HCMV-seropositive and one was found to be HCMV-seronegative. In several experiments an anti-gammadeltaTCR antibody was added to restrict sorting to alphabetaTCR-expressing T cells. In several donors, the dominant CD3+CD56+NKG2C+ clonotypes were found to rank among the top 10 CD8+ clonotypes and to make up 1.0-7.0% of CD8+ T cells. Those dominant clonotypes were again the most abundant among CD3+CD56-NKG2C+ cells in a few donors, at about 25-65%. It remained unclear whether the expanded NKG2C-expressing T cell clones were specific for HCMV antigens. The eight sequenced donors were randomly selected healthy volunteers, three men and five women. HCMV-specific IgG was detected in serum with a commercial ELISA kit to determine HCMV serostatus. MIGEC was used to demultiplex reads and group reads by UMI, and MiTCR was used to assemble and quantify clonotypes. To exclude erroneous sequences, any TCR cDNA sequence not supported by at least two reads was discarded. The tcR package was used for downstream repertoire analysis, with clonotypes matched between fractions based on CDR3 nucleotide sequence plus V segment. VDJmatch was used to annotate antigen specificity against VDJdb, with one amino acid substitution allowed in CDR3.

The TCR comes from a woman aged 18-30 years in good health. What was sequenced was CD4+ T cells sorted from blood.

The sequence in DNA is TGTGCCAGCAGCGTAGAGGGGGGGGCCTACAATGAGCAGTTCTTC. Its protein reads: CASSVEGGAYNEQFF. Recombination joined TRBV9 with TRBJ2-1; TRBD2 is a weak D gene call, 7 bases matching. V gives up 0 bases and J gives up 2 bases, and the segment between their germline ends measures 9 bases. Its CDR3 holds 15 amino acids, cysteine through phenylalanine. CDR3 DNA only is kept here, 45 bases in frame from base 1. Looking up the germline V gene yields CDR1 SGDLS and CDR2 YYNGEE.